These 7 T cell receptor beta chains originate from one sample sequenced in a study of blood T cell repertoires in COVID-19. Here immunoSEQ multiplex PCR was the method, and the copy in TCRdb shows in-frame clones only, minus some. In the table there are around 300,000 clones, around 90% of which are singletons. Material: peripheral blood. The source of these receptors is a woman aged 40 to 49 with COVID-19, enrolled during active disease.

Here the CDR3 reads CASSLGPPGSSYEQYF. The CDR3 DNA reads as TGCGCCAGCAGCTTGGGTCCCCCTGGTAGCTCCTACGAGCAGTACTTC. The chain has TRBV5-1 and TRBJ2-7; D is uncertain. The CDR3 is made up of 16 amino acids. V was trimmed by 0 bases and J by 0 bases, leaving 13 bases between them. Germline CDR1 SGHRS, CDR2 YFSETQ.

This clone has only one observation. CDR3 protein: CASSRQGSTEAFF. The CDR3 DNA sequence: TGTGCCAGCTCCCGCCAGGGATCCACTGAAGCTTTCTTT. V and J are TRBV18 and TRBJ1-1, with D tentatively TRBD1 (5 bases). CDR1 KGHSH and CDR2 LQKENI come from the germline V gene. V was trimmed by 6 bases and J by 4 bases, leaving 12 bases between them. This CDR3 contains 13 residues.

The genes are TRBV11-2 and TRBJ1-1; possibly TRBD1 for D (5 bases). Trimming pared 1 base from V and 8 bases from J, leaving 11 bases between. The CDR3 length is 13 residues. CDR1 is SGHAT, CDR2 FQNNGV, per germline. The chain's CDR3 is CASSLAPRGEAFF. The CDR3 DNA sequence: TGTGCCAGCAGCTTAGCCCCACGGGGGGAAGCTTTCTTT.

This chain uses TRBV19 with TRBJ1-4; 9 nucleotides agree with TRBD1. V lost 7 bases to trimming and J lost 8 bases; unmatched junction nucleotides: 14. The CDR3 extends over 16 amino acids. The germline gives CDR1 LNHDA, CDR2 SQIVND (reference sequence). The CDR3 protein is CASTPRPGTGSEKLFF. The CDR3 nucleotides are TGTGCCAGTACCCCCCGCCCCGGGACAGGGTCGGAAAAACTGTTTTTT.

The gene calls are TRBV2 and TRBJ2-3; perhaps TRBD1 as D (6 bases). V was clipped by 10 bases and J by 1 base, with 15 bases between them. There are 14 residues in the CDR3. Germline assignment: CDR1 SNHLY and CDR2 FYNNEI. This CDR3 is CATTTHRGTDTQYF. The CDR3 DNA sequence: TGTGCCACCACGACTCACAGGGGCACAGATACGCAGTATTTT.

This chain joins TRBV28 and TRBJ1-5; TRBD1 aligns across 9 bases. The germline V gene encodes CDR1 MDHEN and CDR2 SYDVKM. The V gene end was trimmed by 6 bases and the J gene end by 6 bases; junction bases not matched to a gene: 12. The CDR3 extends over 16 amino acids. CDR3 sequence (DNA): TGTGCCAGCAGGGAGCCGGACAGGGGCGGACGTCAGCCCCAGCATTTT. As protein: CASREPDRGGRQPQHF.

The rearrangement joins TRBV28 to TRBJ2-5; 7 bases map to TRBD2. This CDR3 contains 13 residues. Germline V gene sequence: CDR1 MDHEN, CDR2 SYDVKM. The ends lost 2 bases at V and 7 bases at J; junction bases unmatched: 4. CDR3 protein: CASSLPGGGTQYF. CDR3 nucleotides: TGTGCCAGCAGTTTACCAGGCGGGGGGACCCAGTACTTC.